The present entry profiles one T cell receptor beta chain with its context. These data belong to a study of radiotherapy plus CTLA-4 blockade in lung cancer. TCRdb's table, derived via immunoSEQ multiplex PCR, lists solely in-frame clones and lacks some. The data show tens of thousands of clones, with about 74% seen just once and about 2.7% held by the top ten. Germline loops: CDR1 MGHRA, CDR2 YSYEKL. The CDR3 consists of 15 residues. The V and J ends lost 1 base and 1 base respectively, with 11 bases between them. The specimen comprised peripheral blood, sampled from a patient treated with radiotherapy plus ipilimumab. This receptor was identified in a human donor with non-small cell lung cancer whose response to radiotherapy plus ipilimumab could not be evaluated. The V gene is TRBV4-1, the J gene TRBJ2-7; TRBD1 is a possible D gene (5 bases). The CDR3: CASSQVGKGSYEQYF. The CDR3 nucleotides are TGCGCCAGCAGCCAAGTGGGGAAGGGGTCCTACGAGCAGTACTTC.